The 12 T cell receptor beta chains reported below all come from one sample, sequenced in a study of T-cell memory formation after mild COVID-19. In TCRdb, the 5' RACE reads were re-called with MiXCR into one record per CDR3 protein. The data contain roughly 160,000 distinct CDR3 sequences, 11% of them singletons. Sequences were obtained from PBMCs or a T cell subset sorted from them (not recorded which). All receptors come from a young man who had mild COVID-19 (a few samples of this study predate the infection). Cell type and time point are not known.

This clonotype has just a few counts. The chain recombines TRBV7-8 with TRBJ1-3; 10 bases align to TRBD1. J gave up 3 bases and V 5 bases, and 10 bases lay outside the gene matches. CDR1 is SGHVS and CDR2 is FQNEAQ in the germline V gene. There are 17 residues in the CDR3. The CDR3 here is CASSLAGTGVFGNTIYF. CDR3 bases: TGTGCCAGCAGCCTCGCCGGGACAGGGGTTTTTGGAAACACCATATATTTT.

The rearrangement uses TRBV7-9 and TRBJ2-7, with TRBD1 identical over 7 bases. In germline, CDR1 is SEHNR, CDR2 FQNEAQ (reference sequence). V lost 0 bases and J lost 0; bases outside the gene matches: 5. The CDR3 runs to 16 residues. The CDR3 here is CASSLARGGFSYEQYV. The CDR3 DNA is TGTGCCAGCAGCTTAGCCAGAGGGGGCTTCTCCTACGAGCAGTACGTC.

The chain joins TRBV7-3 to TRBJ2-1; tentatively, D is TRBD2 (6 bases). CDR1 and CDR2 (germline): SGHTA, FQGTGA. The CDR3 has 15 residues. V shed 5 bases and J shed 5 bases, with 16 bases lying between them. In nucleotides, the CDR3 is TGTGCCAGCAGCCCCGGGAGAACGAGAGACAATGAGCAGTTCTTC. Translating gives CASSPGRTRDNEQFF.

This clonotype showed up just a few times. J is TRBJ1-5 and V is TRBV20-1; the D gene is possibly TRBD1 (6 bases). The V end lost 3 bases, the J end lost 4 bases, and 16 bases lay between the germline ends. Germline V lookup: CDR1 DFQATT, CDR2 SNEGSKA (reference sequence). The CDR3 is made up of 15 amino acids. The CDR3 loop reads CSARSGGGPNQPQHF. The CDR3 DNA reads TGCAGTGCTAGGAGTGGGGGGGGCCCAAATCAGCCCCAGCATTTT.

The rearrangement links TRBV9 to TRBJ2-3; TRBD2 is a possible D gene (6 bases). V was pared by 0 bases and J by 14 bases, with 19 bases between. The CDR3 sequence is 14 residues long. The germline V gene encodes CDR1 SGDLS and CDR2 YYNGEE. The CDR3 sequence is CASSVDQAGQLPYF. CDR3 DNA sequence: TGTGCCAGCAGCGTAGACCAAGCGGGCCAACTTCCGTATTTT.

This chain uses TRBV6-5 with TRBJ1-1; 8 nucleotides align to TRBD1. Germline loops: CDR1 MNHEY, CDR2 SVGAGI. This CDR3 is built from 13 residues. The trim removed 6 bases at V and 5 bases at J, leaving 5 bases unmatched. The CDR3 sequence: CASRQGGRTEAFF. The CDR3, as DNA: TGTGCCAGCAGACAGGGGGGTCGGACTGAAGCTTTCTTT.

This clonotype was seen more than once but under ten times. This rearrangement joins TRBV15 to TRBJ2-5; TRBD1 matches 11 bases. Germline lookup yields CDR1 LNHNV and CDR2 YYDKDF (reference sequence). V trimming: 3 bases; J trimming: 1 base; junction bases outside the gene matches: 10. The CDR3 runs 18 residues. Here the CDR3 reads CATSSDLRTGGIQETQYF. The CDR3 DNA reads TGTGCCACCAGCAGCGACTTGAGGACAGGGGGCATCCAAGAGACCCAGTACTTC.

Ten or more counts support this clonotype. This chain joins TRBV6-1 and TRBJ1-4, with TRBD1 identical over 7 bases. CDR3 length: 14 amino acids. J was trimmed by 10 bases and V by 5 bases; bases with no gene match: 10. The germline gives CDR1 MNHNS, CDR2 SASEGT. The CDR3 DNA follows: TGTGCCAGCAGTCCCGACAGGGAAACCGGAAAACTGTTTTTT. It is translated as CASSPDRETGKLFF.

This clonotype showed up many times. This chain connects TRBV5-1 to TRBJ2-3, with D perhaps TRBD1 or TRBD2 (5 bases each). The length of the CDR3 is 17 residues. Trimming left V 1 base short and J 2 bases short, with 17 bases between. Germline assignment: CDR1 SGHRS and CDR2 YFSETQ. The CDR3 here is CASSLIGASYHTDTQYF. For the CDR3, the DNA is TGCGCCAGCAGCTTGATCGGGGCCAGCTACCACACAGATACGCAGTATTTT.

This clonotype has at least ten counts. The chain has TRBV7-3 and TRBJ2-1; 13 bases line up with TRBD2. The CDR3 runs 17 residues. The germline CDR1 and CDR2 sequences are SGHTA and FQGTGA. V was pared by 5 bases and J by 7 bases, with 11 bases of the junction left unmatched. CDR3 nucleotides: TGTGCCAGCAGCGCATACGCACTAGCGGGGGGGACGAATGAGCAGTTCTTC. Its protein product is CASSAYALAGGTNEQFF.

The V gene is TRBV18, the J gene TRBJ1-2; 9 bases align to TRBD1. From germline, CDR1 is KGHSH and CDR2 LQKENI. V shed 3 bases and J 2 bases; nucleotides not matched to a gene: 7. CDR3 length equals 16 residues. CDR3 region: CASSPYRGQFNYGYTF. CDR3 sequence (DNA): TGTGCCAGCTCACCTTACAGGGGGCAATTCAACTATGGCTACACCTTC. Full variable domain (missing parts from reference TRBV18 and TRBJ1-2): NAGVMQNPRHLVRRRGQEARLRCSPMKGHSHVYWYRQLPEEGLKFMVYLQKENIIDESGMPKERFSAEFPKEGPSILRIQQVVRGDSAAYFCASSPYRGQFNYGYTFGSGTRLTVV.

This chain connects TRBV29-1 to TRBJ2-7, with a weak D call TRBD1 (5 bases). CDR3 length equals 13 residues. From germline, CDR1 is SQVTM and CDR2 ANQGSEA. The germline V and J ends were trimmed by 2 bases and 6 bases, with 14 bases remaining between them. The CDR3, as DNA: TGCAGCGTTGAAAAGGGGTCGGATTCCGAGCAGTACTTC. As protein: CSVEKGSDSEQYF.